This TCR beta chain was sequenced in a study of neurological immune-mediated disorders. Study-level results: TCR clonal expansion peaked in HTLV-1-associated myelopathy patients and was lowest in multiple sclerosis patients.

CDR1 and CDR2 from the germline V gene are DFQATT and SNEGSKA (reference sequence). The CDR3 contains 12 residues. Trimming stripped 2 bases from V and 5 bases from J, with 10 bases between. Per sequencing run, 15-18 subjects together gave over 160 million TCR-beta sequences. TCRdb processed the 5' RACE reads anew with MiXCR; each CDR3 protein has one entry. Counted here are over 60,000 distinct CDR3 sequences, approximately 5.2% occurring once; the ten biggest clones make up less than 3.5%. At least ten counts were recorded for this clonotype. Antigen: not known. The chain combines TRBV20-1 with TRBJ2-7; maybe TRBD2 (5 bases). The sequence was collected from a woman in her thirties with multiple sclerosis. The sample taken for sequencing was PBMCs. CDR3 residues: CSARSHGNEQYF. In DNA form, the CDR3 reads TGCAGTGCTAGATCCCACGGGAACGAGCAGTACTTC.